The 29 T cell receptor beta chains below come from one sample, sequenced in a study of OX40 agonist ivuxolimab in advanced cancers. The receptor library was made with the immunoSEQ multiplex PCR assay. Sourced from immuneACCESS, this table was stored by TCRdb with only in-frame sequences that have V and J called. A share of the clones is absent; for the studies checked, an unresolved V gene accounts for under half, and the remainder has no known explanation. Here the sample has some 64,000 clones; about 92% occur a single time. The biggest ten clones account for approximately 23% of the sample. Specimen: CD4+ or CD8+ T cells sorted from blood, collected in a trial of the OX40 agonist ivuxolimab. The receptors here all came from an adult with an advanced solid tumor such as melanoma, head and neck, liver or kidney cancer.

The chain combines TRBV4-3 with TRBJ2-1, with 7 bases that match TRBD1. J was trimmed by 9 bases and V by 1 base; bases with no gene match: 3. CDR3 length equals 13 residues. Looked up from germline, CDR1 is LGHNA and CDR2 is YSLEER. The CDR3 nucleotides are TGCGCCAGCAGCCAAGGCCGGGACAGTGAGCAGTTCTTC. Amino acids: CASSQGRDSEQFF.

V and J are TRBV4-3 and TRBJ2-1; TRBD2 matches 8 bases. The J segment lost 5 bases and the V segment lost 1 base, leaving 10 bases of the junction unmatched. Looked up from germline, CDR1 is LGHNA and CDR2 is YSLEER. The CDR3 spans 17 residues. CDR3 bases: TGCGCCAGCAGCCAAGTTGGCGGGGGGCTTTACAACAATGAGCAGTTCTTC. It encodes CASSQVGGGLYNNEQFF.

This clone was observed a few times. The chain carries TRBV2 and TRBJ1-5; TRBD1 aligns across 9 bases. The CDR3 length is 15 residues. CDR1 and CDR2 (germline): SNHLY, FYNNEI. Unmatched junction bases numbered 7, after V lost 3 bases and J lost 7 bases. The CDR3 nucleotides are TGTGCCAGCAGTGAGTGGGGGACAGGGATCCAGCCCCAGCATTTT. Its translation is CASSEWGTGIQPQHF.

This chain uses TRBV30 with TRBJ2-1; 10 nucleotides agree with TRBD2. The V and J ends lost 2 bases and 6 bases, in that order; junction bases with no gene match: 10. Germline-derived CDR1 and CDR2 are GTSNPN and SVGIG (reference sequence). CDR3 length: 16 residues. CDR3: CAWSLAGEGTGNEQFF. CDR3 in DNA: TGTGCCTGGAGTCTAGCGGGAGAAGGCACCGGCAATGAGCAGTTCTTC. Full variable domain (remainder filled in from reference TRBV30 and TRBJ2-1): SQTIHQWPATLVQPVGSPLSLECTVEGTSNPNLYWYRQAAGRGLQLLFYSVGIGQISSEVPQNLSASRPQDRQFILSSKKLLLSDSGFYLCAWSLAGEGTGNEQFFGPGTRLTVL.

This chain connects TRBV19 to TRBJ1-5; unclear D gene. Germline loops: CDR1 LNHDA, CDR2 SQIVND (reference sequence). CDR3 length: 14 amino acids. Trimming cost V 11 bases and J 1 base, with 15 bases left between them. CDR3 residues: CARDPGYSNQPQHF. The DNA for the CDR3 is TGTGCCCGCGATCCTGGGTACAGCAATCAGCCCCAGCATTTT.

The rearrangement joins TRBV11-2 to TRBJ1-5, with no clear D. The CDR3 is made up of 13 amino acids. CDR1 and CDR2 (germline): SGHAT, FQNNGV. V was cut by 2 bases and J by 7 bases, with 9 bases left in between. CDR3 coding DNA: TGTGCCAGCAGCTTAAATGAGATCCAGCCCCAGCATTTT. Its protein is CASSLNEIQPQHF. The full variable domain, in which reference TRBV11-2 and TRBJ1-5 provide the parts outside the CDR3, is EAGVAQSPRYKIIEKRQSVAFWCNPISGHATLYWYQQILGQGPKLLIQFQNNGVVDDSQLPKDRFSAERLKGVDSTLKIQPAKLEDSAVYLCASSLNEIQPQHFGDGTRLSIL.

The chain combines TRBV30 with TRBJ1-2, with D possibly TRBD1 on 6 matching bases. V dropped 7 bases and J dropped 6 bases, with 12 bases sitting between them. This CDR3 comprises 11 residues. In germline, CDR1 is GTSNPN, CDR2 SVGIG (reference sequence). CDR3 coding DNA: TGTGCCTCTCCGACAGGCCATGGCTACACCTTC. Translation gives CASPTGHGYTF.

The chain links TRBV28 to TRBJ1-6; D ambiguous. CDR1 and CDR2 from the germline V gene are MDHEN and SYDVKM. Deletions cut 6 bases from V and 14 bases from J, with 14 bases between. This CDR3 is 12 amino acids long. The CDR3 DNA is TGTGCCAGCAGCTTGGTCCCTCCTTCCCTCCACTTT. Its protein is CASSLVPPSLHF.

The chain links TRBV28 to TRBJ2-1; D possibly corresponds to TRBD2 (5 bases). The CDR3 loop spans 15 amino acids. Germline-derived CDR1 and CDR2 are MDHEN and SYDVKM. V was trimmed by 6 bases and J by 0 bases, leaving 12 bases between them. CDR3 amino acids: CASRDLRSSYNEQFF. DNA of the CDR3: TGTGCCAGCAGGGACTTAAGGAGCTCCTACAATGAGCAGTTCTTC.

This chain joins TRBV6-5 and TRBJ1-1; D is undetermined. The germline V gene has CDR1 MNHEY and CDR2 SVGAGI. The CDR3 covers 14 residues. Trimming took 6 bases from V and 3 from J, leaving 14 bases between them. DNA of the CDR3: TGTGCCAGCAGGACCGGGAATCAGTACACTGAAGCTTTCTTT. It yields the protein CASRTGNQYTEAFF.

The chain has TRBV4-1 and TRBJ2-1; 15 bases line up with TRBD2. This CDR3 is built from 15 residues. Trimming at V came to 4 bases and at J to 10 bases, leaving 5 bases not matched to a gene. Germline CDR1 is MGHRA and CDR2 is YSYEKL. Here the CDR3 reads CASSPRTSGGEEQFF. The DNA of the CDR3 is TGCGCCAGCAGCCCCCGGACTAGCGGGGGGGAGGAGCAGTTCTTC.

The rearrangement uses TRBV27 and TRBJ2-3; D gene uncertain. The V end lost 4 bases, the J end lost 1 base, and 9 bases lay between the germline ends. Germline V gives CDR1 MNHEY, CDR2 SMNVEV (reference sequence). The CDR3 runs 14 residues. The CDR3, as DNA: TGTGCCAGCAGTTCGCCGGTCCGCACAGATACGCAGTATTTT. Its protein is CASSSPVRTDTQYF.

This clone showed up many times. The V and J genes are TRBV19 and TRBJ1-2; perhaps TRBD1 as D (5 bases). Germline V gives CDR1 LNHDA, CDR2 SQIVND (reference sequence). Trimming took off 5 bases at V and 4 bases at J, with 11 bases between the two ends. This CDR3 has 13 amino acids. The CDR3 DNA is TGTGCCAGTAGTTCGCGACAGACCTATGGCTACACCTTC. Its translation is CASSSRQTYGYTF.

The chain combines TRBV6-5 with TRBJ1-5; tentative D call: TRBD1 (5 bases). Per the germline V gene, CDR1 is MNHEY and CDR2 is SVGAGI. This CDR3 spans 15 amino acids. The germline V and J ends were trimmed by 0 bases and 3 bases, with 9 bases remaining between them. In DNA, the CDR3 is TGTGCCAGCAGTTACTCGGGGGGGATCAATCAGCCCCAGCATTTT. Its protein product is CASSYSGGINQPQHF.

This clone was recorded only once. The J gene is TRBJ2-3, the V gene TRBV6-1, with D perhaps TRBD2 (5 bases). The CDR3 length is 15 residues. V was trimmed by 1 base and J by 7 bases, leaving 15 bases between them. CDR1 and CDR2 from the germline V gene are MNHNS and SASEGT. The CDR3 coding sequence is TGTGCCAGCAGTGAAGAGCGGTATCTACAAAATACGCAGTATTTT. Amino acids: CASSEERYLQNTQYF.

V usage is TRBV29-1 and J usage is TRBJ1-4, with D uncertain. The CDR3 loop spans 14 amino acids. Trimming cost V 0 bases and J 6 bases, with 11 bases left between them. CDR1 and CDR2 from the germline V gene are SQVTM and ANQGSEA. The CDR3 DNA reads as TGCAGCGTTGAAGATCCGGAGGGCCATGAAAAACTGTTTTTT. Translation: CSVEDPEGHEKLFF.

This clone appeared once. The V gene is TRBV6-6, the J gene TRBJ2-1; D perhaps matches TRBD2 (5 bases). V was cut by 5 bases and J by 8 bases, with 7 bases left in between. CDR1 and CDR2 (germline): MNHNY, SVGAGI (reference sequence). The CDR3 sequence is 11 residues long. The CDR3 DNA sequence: TGTGCCAGCAGTCGGGGTCATGAGCAGTTCTTC. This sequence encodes CASSRGHEQFF.

The CDR3, as DNA: TGTGCCACCTTGAGCGGGACATATGGAAATTCACCCCTCCACTTT. Translation: CATLSGTYGNSPLHF. The chain couples TRBV19 to TRBJ1-6, with a weak D call TRBD1 (6 bases). Trimming removed 10 bases from V and 7 bases from J, with 20 bases in between. This CDR3 comprises 15 residues. Germline V gene sequence: CDR1 LNHDA, CDR2 SQIVND (reference sequence).

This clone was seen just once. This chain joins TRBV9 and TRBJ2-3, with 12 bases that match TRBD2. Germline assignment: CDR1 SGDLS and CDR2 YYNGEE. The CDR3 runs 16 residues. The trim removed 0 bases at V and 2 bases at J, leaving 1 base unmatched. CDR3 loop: CASSVGTSGNTDTQYF. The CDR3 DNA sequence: TGTGCCAGCAGCGTAGGGACTAGCGGGAACACAGATACGCAGTATTTT.

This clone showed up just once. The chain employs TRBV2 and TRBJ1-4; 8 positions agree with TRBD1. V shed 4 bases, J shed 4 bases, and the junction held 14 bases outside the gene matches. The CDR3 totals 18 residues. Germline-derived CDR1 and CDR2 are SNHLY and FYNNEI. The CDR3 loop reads CASSAFPSEDRVNEKLFF. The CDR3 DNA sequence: TGTGCCAGCAGTGCTTTTCCCTCCGAGGACAGGGTTAATGAAAAACTGTTTTTT.

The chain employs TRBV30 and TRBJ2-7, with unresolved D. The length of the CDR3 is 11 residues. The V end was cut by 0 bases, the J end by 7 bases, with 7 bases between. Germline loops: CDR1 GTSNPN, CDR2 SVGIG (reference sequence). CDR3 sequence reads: CAWSVIGEQYF. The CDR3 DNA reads TGTGCCTGGAGTGTGATAGGGGAGCAGTACTTC. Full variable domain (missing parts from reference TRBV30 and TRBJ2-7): SQTIHQWPATLVQPVGSPLSLECTVEGTSNPNLYWYRQAAGRGLQLLFYSVGIGQISSEVPQNLSASRPQDRQFILSSKKLLLSDSGFYLCAWSVIGEQYFGPGTRLTVT.

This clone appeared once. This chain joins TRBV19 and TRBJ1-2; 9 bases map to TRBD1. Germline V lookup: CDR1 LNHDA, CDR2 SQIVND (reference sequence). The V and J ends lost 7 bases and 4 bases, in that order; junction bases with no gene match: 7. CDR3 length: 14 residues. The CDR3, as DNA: TGTGCCAGTAAGGTCAGGACAGGGGTCTATGGCTACACCTTC. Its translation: CASKVRTGVYGYTF.

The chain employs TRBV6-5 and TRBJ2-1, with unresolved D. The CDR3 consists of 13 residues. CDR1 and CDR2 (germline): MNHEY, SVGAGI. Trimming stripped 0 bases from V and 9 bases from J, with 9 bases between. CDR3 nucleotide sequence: TGTGCCAGCAGTTACTCACTATTCGGTGAGCAGTTCTTC. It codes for CASSYSLFGEQFF.

In DNA form, the CDR3 reads TGTGCCAGTAGTATAGATTTAACTGAAGCTTTCTTT. Translated: CASSIDLTEAFF. V and J are TRBV19 and TRBJ1-1; D is unresolved. Trimming stripped 0 bases from V and 5 bases from J, with 4 bases between. Germline CDR1 and CDR2: LNHDA and SQIVND (reference sequence). The CDR3 has 12 residues.

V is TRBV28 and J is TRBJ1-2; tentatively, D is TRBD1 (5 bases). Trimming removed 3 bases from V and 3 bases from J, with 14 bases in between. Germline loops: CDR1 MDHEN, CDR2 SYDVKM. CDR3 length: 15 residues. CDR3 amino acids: CASSLPGREDYGYTF. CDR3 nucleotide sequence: TGTGCCAGCAGTTTGCCGGGACGGGAAGACTATGGCTACACCTTC.

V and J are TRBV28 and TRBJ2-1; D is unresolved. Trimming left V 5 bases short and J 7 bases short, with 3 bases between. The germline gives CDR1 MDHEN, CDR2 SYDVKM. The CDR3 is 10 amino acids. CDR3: CASSENEQFF. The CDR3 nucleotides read TGTGCCAGCAGTGAGAATGAGCAGTTCTTC. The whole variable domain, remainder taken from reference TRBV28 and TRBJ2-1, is DVKVTQSSRYLVKRTGEKVFLECVQDMDHENMFWYRQDPGLGLRLIYFSYDVKMKEKGDIPEGYSVSREKKERFSLILESASTNQTSMYLCASSENEQFFGPGTRLTVL.

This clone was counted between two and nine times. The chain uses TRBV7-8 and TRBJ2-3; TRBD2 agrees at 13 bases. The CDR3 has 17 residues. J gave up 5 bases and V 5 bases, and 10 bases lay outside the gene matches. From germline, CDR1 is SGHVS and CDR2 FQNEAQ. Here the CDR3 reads CASSLHAGLAGIDTQYF. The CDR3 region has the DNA TGTGCCAGCAGCCTACACGCGGGACTAGCGGGGATAGATACGCAGTATTTT.

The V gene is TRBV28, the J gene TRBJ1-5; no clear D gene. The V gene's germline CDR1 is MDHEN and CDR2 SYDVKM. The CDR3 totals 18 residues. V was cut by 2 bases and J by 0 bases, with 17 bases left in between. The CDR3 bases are TGTGCCAGCAGTTTAGAATTTATGGAGGGATATAGCAATCAGCCCCAGCATTTT. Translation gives CASSLEFMEGYSNQPQHF.

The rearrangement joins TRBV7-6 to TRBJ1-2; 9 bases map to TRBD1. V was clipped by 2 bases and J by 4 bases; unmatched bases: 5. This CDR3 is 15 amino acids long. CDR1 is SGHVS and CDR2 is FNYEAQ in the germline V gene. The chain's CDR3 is CASSLRTGEVYGYTF. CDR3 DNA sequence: TGTGCCAGCAGCTTACGGACAGGGGAGGTCTATGGCTACACCTTC.